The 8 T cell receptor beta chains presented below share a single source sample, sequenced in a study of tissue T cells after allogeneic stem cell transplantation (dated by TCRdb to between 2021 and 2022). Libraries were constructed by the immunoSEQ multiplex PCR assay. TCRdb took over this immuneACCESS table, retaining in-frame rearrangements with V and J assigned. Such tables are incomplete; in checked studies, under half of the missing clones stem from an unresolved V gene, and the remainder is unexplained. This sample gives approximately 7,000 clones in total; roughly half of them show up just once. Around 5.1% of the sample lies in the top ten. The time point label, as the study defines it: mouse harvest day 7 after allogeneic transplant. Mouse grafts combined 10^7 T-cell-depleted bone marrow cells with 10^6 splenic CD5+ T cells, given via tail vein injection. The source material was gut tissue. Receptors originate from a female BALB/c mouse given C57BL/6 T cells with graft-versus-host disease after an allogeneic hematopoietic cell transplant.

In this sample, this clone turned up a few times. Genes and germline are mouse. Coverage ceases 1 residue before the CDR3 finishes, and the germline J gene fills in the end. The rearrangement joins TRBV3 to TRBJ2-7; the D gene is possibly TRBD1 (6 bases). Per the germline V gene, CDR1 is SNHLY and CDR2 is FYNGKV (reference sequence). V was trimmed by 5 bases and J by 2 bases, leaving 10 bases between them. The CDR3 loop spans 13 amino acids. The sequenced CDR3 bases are TGTGCCAGCAGCACAGGGAGGGCCTATGAACAGTAC. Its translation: CASSTGRAYEQY. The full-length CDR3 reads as CASSTGRAYEQYF. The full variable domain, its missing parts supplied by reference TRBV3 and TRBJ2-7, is GPKVLQIPSHQIIDMGQMVTLNCDPVSNHLYFYWYKQILGQQMEFLVNFYNGKVMEKSKLFKDQFSVERPDGSYFTLKIQPTALEDSAVYFCASSTGRAYEQYFGPGTRLTVL.

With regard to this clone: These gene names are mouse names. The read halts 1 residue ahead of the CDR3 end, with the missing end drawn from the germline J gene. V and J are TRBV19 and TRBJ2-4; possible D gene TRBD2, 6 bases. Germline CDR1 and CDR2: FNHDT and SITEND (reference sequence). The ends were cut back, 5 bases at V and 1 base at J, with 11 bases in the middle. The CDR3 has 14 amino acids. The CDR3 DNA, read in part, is TGTGCCAGCAGGACCCCTGGGGGTCAAAACACCTTGTAC. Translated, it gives CASRTPGGQNTLY. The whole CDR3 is CASRTPGGQNTLYF.

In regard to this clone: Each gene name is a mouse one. The sequenced part of the CDR3 DNA is TGTGCCAGCAGCCAAGAACGGGGTAGTGCAGAAACGCTGTAT. Encoded protein: CASSQERGSAETLY. The full CDR3 protein is CASSQERGSAETLYF. The chain joins TRBV5 to TRBJ2-3; D gene ambiguous. The read stops 1 residue short of the end of the CDR3; the missing end is completed from the germline J gene. This CDR3 has 15 residues. Trimming left V 0 bases short and J 0 bases short, with 7 bases between. Germline loops: CDR1 LGHNA, CDR2 YNLKQL (reference sequence).

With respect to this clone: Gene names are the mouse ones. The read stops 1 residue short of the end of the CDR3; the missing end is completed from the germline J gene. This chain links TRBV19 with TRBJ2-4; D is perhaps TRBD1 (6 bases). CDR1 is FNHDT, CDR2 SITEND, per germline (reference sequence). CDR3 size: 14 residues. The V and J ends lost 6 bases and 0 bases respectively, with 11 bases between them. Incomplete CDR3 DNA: TGTGCCAGCACCACAGGGCCTAGTCAAAACACCTTGTAC. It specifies CASTTGPSQNTLY. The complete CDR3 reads CASTTGPSQNTLYF.

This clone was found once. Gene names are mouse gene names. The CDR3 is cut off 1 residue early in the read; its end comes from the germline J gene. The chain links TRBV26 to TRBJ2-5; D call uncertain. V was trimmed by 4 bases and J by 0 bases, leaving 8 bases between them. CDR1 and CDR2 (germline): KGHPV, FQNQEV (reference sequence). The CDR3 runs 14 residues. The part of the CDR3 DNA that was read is TGTGCCAGCAGTCCGACGGTTAACCAAGACACCCAGTAC. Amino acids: CASSPTVNQDTQY. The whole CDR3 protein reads CASSPTVNQDTQYF.

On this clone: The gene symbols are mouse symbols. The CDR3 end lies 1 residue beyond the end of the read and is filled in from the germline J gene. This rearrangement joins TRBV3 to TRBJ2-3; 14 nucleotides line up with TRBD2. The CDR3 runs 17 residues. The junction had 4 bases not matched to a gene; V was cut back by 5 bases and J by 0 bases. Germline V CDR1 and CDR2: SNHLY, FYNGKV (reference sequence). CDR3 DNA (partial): TGTGCCAGCAGCCTGGGACTGGGGGGGCCTAGTGCAGAAACGCTGTAT. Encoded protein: CASSLGLGGPSAETLY. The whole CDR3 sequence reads CASSLGLGGPSAETLYF.

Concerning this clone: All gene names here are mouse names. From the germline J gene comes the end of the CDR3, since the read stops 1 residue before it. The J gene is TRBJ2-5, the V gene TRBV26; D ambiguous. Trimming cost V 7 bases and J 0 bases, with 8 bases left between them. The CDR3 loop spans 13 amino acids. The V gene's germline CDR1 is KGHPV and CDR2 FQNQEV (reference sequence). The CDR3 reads CASTSRNQDTQYF. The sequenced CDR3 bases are TGTGCCAGCACATCAAGAAACCAAGACACCCAGTAC.

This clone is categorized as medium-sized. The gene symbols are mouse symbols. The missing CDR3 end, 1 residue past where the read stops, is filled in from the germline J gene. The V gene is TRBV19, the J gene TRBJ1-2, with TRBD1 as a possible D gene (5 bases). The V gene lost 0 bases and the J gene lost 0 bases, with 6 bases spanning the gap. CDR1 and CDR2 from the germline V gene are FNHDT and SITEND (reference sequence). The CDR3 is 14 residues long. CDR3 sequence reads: CASSIGDANSDYTF. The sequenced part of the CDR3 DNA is TGTGCCAGCAGTATAGGGGACGCAAACTCCGACTACACC.